This record covers a single TCR beta chain. The table lists this clonotype with a few counts. The target of this receptor is not known. No clone much larger than this one lies a single base away; base qualities are absent. The method behind the library was 5' RACE. The sequencing machine was an Illumina HiSeq 2500. A second PCR of about 7 to 12 cycles was run with a J-beta primer mix and a sample-barcoded 5' primer. A template-switch 5' adaptor carrying 12 random nucleotides introduced a unique molecular identifier onto each TCR beta cDNA molecule. Each sample yielded at least 3 million CDR3-containing paired-end reads. First-strand cDNA was synthesized from all RNA with the Mint cDNA synthesis kit, primed by a TRBC-specific oligonucleotide. All cDNA was treated with uracil-DNA glycosylase and then went through a first 18-cycle PCR with the universal primers M1SS and BC2_uni_R. The published analysis was carried out like this. Normalization of each sample was performed by random selection of 1 million high-quality reads, each carrying a distinct molecular identifier. Instead of being binned into consensus sequences, reads with shared molecular identifiers were discarded. MiTCR, set to a Q25 quality threshold and the strictest error-elimination algorithm, was used for CDR3 identification, clonotype clustering and error correction. A nonparametric unseen species model using Euler transformation provided a lower-bound estimate of total TCR beta diversity. TCRdb reran the public reads through fastp at Q25 and MiXCR, keeping productive beta chains. Identical CDR3 proteins give one entry, which carries the most common genes and DNA. The V and J calls were determined by TCRdb, not by the authors. The sample table shows about a million distinct CDR3 sequences, and roughly 50% are seen once. Over 20% of the sample is in the top ten clones.

Spanning cysteine to phenylalanine, the CDR3 consists of 16 amino acids. Only the CDR3 DNA is retained, 48 bases long and in frame from the first base. The germline V gene yields SGHVS for CDR1 and FQNEAQ for CDR2. V lost 2 bases and J lost 1 base; the stretch between them is 12 bases long. This sample was taken from a study of blood T cells in healthy people across ages (dated by TCRdb to the mid-2010s). With regard to the full study: In model experiments, template switching captured about one uniquely barcoded TCR beta cDNA molecule for every two T cells. To avoid experimental bias, donors of different ages were distributed randomly across sequencing lanes. Four age groups were formed from the donors: young (average approximately 15 years), middle-aged (approximately 40), aged (approximately 60) and long-lived (more than 75). For two donors (one aged 18 to 30 and one aged 80 or older), the study analyzed two additional independent replicas of 1 million unique cDNA reads from the same blood draw. To track age-related changes in TCR beta repertoire diversity, the study relied on deep sequencing normalized with unique cDNA molecular identifiers.

The study at large found these results: The percentage of naive T cells measured by flow cytometry correlated strongly with observed TCR beta diversity. Estimates of total diversity from one million sequenced T cells were regarded as lower bounds and underestimates. The long-lived group showed more naive CD4+ T cells, fewer expanded clones and increased TCR diversity than the aged group, suggesting age selection. Because profiling used bulk unsorted PBMCs, naive and antigen-experienced compartments could not be compared conclusively. Donor CMV infection status was unknown, potentially confounding age-related changes in expanded clonotypes. As age increased, observed TCR beta diversity per million T cells dropped in a roughly linear way, and a significant reduction was already evident by age 40.

Systemically healthy Caucasian individuals from Russia, approximately 39 in total and aged about 6 to 90 years, were included as donors. Around 9.8 milliliters of peripheral blood were collected from each donor into EDTA-treated Vacutainer tubes. Ficoll-Paque density-gradient centrifugation was used to isolate PBMCs, with at least 6 million obtained per sample. Total RNA, at least 5 micrograms per sample, was extracted from PBMCs with Trizol reagent. For every donor, an aliquot of PBMCs went through flow cytometry to measure the percentages of naive CD45RAhigh/CD27high T cells. The chain couples TRBV7-8 to TRBJ2-4; TRBD1 is a possible D gene, resting on 6 matching bases. The specimen was blood. This receptor was identified in a woman aged 55-75 years in good health. Here the CDR3 is given as CASSLSNREAKNIQYF. The nucleotides are TGTGCCAGCAGCTTATCCAACAGGGAGGCCAAAAACATTCAGTACTTC.